The source of this TCR beta chain is a study of shared clonotypes between healthy human individuals. The repertoire was sequenced with immunoSEQ multiplex PCR; TCRdb's copy has only in-frame clones and lacks some. The sample lists 2 million to 2.5 million clones; 80% to 95% were seen once. This clone was counted between two and nine times. Germline V lookup: CDR1 SGHTA, CDR2 FQGTGA. Trimming removed 2 bases from V and 2 bases from J, with 9 bases in between. This CDR3 region has 14 residues. The TCR comes from a man aged 18 to 35 in good health. Some clones in this sample may be carry-over from other donors' samples. The J gene is TRBJ1-1, the V gene TRBV7-3, with D possibly TRBD1 on 5 matching bases. The sequenced sample consisted of naive CD4+ T cells from PBMCs. The subset here: CD45RA+ positively selected. This CDR3 is CASSLGGDNTEAFF. DNA for the CDR3: TGTGCCAGCAGCTTAGGGGGAGACAACACTGAAGCTTTCTTT.